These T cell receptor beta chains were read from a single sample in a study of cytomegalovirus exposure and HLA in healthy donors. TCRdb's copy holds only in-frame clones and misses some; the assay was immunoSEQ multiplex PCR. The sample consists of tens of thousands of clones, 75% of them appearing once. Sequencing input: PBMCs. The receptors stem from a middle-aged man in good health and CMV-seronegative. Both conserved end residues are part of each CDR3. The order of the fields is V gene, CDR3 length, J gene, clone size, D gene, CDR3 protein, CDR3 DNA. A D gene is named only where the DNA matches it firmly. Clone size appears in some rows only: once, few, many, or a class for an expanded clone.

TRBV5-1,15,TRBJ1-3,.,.,CASSRDSSSGNTIYF,TGCGCCAGCAGCCGGGACTCCTCCTCTGGAAACACCATATATTTT
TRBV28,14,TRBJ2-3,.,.,CASSLGGSPHTQYF,TGTGCCAGCAGTTTAGGGGGCAGTCCGCATACGCAGTATTTT
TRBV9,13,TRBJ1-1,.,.,CASSVAHRDEAFF,TGTGCCAGCAGCGTAGCTCACAGGGACGAAGCTTTCTTT
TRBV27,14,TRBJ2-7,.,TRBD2,CASSLLAGVREQYF,TGTGCCAGCAGTTTATTAGCGGGAGTACGCGAGCAGTACTTC
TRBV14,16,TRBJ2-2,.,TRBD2,CASSLTGLAGIGELFF,TGTGCCAGCAGCCTTACGGGACTAGCGGGAATCGGGGAGCTGTTTTTT
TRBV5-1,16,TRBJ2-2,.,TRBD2,CASSLSGRADTGELFF,TGCGCCAGCAGCTTGAGCGGGAGGGCCGACACCGGGGAGCTGTTTTTT
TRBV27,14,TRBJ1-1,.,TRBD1,CASSPWTGDNEAFF,TGTGCCAGCAGTCCGTGGACAGGCGACAATGAAGCTTTCTTT
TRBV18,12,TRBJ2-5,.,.,CASSPPGGTQYF,TGTGCCAGCTCACCACCGGGAGGGACCCAGTACTTC
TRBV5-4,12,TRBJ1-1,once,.,CASSFGGTEAFF,TGTGCCAGCAGCTTCGGGGGCACTGAAGCTTTCTTT
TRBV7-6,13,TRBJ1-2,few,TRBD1,CASSPGQVGGYTF,TGTGCCAGCAGTCCCGGACAGGTGGGAGGCTACACCTTC
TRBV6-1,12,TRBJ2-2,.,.,CASSEQAGELFF,TGTGCCAGCAGTGAACAGGCCGGGGAGCTGTTTTTT
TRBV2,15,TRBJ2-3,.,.,CASSDGRVQSDTQYF,TGTGCCAGCAGTGATGGGCGGGTTCAATCGGATACGCAGTATTTT
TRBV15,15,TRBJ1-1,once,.,CATSRDPGWDTEAFF,TGTGCCACCAGCAGAGATCCGGGGTGGGACACTGAAGCTTTCTTT
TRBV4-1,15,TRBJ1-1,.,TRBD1,CASSRRQGGKTEAFF,TGCGCCAGCAGCCGTCGACAGGGGGGGAAGACTGAAGCTTTCTTT
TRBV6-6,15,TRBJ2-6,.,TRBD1,CASRAGGGGANVLTF,TGTGCCAGCAGGGCAGGGGGCGGTGGGGCCAACGTCCTGACTTTC
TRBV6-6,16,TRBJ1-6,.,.,CASSYDPSSLNSPLHF,TGTGCCAGCAGTTACGATCCCTCGAGCCTAAATTCACCCCTCCACTTT
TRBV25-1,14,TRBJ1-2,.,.,CASSEVGIQGGYTF,TGTGCCAGCAGTGAAGTTGGAATTCAGGGAGGCTACACCTTC
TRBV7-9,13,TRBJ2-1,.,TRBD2,CASSGLAANEQFF,TGTGCCAGCAGCGGACTAGCTGCCAATGAGCAGTTCTTC
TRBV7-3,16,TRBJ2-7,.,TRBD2,CASSLGPSGDTYEQYF,TGTGCCAGCAGCTTAGGGCCTAGCGGGGACACCTACGAGCAGTACTTC
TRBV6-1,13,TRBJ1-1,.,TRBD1,CASALTGDTEAFF,TGTGCCAGCGCCCTGACAGGGGACACTGAAGCTTTCTTT
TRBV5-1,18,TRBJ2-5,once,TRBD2,CASSLLGIGTSVQETQYF,TGCGCCAGCAGCTTGTTGGGAATTGGGACTAGCGTGCAAGAGACCCAGTACTTC
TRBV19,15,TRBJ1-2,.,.,CASSMVGQRGYGYTF,TGTGCCAGTAGTATGGTCGGACAGAGGGGCTATGGCTACACCTTC
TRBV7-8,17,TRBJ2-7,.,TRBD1,CASSFPLGQESGFEQYF,TGTGCCAGCAGCTTCCCACTCGGACAGGAATCTGGATTCGAGCAGTACTTC
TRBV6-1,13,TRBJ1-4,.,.,CASSVGLDEKLFF,TGTGCCAGCAGTGTTGGACTCGATGAAAAACTGTTTTTT